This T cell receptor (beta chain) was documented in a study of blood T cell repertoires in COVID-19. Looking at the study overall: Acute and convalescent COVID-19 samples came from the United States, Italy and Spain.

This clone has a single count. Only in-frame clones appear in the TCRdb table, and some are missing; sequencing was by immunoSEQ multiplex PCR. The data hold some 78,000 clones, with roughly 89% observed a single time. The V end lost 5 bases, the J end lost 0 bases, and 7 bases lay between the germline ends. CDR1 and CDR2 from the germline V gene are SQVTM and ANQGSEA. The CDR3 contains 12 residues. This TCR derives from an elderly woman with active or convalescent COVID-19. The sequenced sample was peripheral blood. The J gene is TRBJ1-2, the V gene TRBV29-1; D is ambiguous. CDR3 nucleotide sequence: TGCAGCGTTTCTTATTCTAACTATGGCTACACCTTC. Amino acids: CSVSYSNYGYTF.